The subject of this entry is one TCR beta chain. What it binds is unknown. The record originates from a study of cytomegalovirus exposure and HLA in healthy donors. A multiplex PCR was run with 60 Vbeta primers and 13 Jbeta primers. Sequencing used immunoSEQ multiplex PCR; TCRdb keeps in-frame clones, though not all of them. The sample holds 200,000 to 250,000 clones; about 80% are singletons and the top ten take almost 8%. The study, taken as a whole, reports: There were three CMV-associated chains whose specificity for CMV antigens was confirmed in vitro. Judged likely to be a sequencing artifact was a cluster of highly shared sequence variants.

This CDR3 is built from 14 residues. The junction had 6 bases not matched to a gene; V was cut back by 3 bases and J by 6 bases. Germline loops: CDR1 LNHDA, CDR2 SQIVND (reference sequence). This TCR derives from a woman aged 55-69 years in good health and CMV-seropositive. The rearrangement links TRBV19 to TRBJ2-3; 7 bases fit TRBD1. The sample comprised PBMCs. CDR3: CASSIYRGTDTQYF. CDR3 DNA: TGTGCCAGTAGTATTTACAGGGGTACCGATACGCAGTATTTT.